This T cell receptor (beta chain) was sequenced for a study of T cells after posttransplantation cyclophosphamide. Comment on this clone: Its matching antigen is unknown.

Sampled 1 year posttransplant, controls received myeloablative marrow transplants, methotrexate and a calcineurin inhibitor. The method was immunoSEQ multiplex PCR; TCRdb's version includes in-frame clones alone and lacks a portion of them. The sample includes roughly 19,000 clones, around 89% of them seen just once. Trimming removed 6 bases from V and 6 bases from J; junction bases left unmatched: 7. The CDR3 sequence is 13 residues long. Germline-derived CDR1 and CDR2 are MNHEY and SVGAGI. Study results and caveats: Donor-recipient repertoire similarity was low at 1-2 months, rising over year one. Blood and skin or GI T cell repertoires showed limited TRB overlap. Recipient CMV seropositivity and CMV reactivation strongly tracked TRB clonality.

The chain recombines TRBV6-5 with TRBJ2-7, with 8 bases identical to TRBD1. The source is a female patient in her 30s who received an allogeneic stem cell transplant from an unrelated donor, was CMV-positive, and had acute and chronic GVHD. The T cells may partly be graft donor cells. The sample consisted of PBMCs, taken around 380 days after allogeneic stem cell transplant with calcineurin inhibitor and methotrexate. Written as DNA, the CDR3 is TGTGCCAGCAGCCTCGGACAGGGTCGCGAGCAGTACGTC. It yields the protein CASSLGQGREQYV.